The T cell receptor beta chain described here comes from a study of tumor-infiltrating lymphocytes in primary liver carcinoma. Study as a whole: Tumor staging was T1-T3 N0M0; sizes spanned about 4.2 to 11 cm across. Samples yielded about 3.65 to 7.13 million productive TCRbeta reads, similar across tissue types.

The study co-extracted DNA and RNA from around 20-30 mg of unsorted bulk tissue. Primary liver carcinoma in the patients was surgically resected. Study outcomes and limitations: Representation across all five tumor regions was limited to only about 7.5-24% of top clones.

Regarding this clonotype: The target antigen is unknown.

V trimming: 5 bases; J trimming: 3 bases; junction bases outside the gene matches: 8. Germline assignment: CDR1 SEHNR and CDR2 FQNEAQ (reference sequence). CDR3 length equals 15 residues. TCR beta cDNA was reverse-transcribed from 450 to 500 ng of total RNA. The reaction used a constant-region primer and ProtoScript II reverse transcriptase. The TCR beta library was amplified through three nested multiplex PCR rounds in a modified ARM-PCR procedure. Two initial PCR rounds of approximately 10 cycles each paired TRBV1-TRBV30 forward primers with a C-beta reverse primer. In TCRdb, the multiplex PCR reads were re-called with MiXCR into one record per CDR3 protein. Of some 30,000 distinct CDR3 sequences detected, over 65% appear once; the ten largest clones hold roughly 34%.

The source of this sequence is a man aged 40-49 years with primary liver carcinoma and hepatitis B virus infection. Sequenced material: liver tumor tissue from sampling region 5. The subset denotes: tumor region T5, tumor centre. The V and J genes are TRBV7-9 and TRBJ2-3; 7 positions agree with TRBD2. This CDR3 is CASSLGISGTDTQYF. CDR3 DNA: TGTGCCAGCAGCCTGGGGATTAGCGGGACAGATACGCAGTATTTT.